The T cell receptor beta chain under discussion was sequenced for a study of T cell responses to AZD1222 COVID-19 vaccine. In its sample, this clone was seen a few times. The antigen is undetermined. Trimming stripped 5 bases from V and 4 bases from J, with 15 bases between. Germline loops: CDR1 SGHNT, CDR2 YYREEE (reference sequence). The CDR3 length is 14 residues. Findings and limits, study-wide: In a largely white British group with more females than males, clonal diversity was possibly underestimated. The repertoires were collected only after the peak T cell response.

Using immunoSEQ multiplex PCR, the repertoire was profiled, and TCRdb retains in-frame clones only, with some absent. This sample has about 76,000 clones; about 80% occur once, and the top ten carry 27%. The receptor's source is an adult who received the MenACWY meningococcal vaccine as a control. The chain combines TRBV5-4 with TRBJ1-2; TRBD1 is a possible D gene (6 bases). This specimen consisted of peripheral blood, obtained 28 days after the second dose of the MenACWY control vaccine. CDR3 coding DNA: TGTGCCAGCAGTTCGGACAGCGGACTCTATGGCTACACCTTC. The encoded protein is CASSSDSGLYGYTF.